One sample yielded the 19 T cell receptor beta chains listed below, sequenced in a study of blood T cell repertoires in COVID-19. TCRdb's copy holds only in-frame clones and misses some; the assay was immunoSEQ multiplex PCR. The repertoire holds 200,000 to 250,000 clones, approximately 80% seen once, with approximately 7.4% in the top ten. The sequenced material came from peripheral blood. The receptor set was obtained from a woman aged 45-65 years with acute or convalescent COVID-19.

This chain joins TRBV7-9 and TRBJ2-1; TRBD1 might be the D (6 bases). This CDR3 region has 14 residues. CDR1 SEHNR and CDR2 FQNEAQ come from the germline V gene (reference sequence). Trimming pared 4 bases from V and 9 bases from J, leaving 16 bases between. CDR3 protein: CASSSAGAYGEQFF. In DNA form, the CDR3 reads TGTGCCAGCAGCTCCGCAGGGGCTTACGGTGAGCAGTTCTTC.

The chain employs TRBV9 and TRBJ2-2; D might be TRBD1 (6 bases). CDR1 is SGDLS, CDR2 YYNGEE, per germline. Trimming cost V 3 bases and J 1 base, with 16 bases left between them. This CDR3 is 17 amino acids long. DNA for the CDR3: TGTGCCAGCAGCGCGGAATTTTCGACAGGGAACACCGGGGAGCTGTTTTTT. This sequence encodes CASSAEFSTGNTGELFF.

V usage is TRBV6-5 and J usage is TRBJ1-5; 7 bases align to TRBD1. The CDR3 runs to 15 residues. V gave up 6 bases and J gave up 0 bases; unmatched junction bases: 5. From germline, CDR1 is MNHEY and CDR2 SVGAGI. CDR3 nucleotide sequence: TGTGCCAGCAGGGAGACAGGGCCTAGCAATCAGCCCCAGCATTTT. Its translation: CASRETGPSNQPQHF.

This clone was recorded once. The chain is built from TRBV7-9 and TRBJ2-7, with a possible D match to TRBD1 (6 bases). V lost 5 bases and J lost 6, with 17 bases in between. The CDR3 is made up of 14 amino acids. Looked up from germline, CDR1 is SEHNR and CDR2 is FQNEAQ (reference sequence). The CDR3 DNA sequence: TGTGCCAGCAGCAAGGACAGCGTTAGCCTCGAGCAGTACTTC. Amino acids: CASSKDSVSLEQYF.

On this clone: Mismatch with germline at one junction end may stem from a read error. The chain recombines TRBV7-7 with TRBJ2-2; possible D gene TRBD1, 6 bases. The CDR3 spans 14 residues. CDR1 is SSHAT and CDR2 is FNYEAQ in the germline V gene (reference sequence). In DNA form, the CDR3 reads TGTGCTAGCAGCTTAGGCAGGGGAACCGGGGAGCTGTTTTTT. The encoded protein is CASSLGRGTGELFF.

This sequence joins TRBV3-1 (or the pseudogene TRBV3-2) and TRBJ1-3, with D possibly matching TRBD1 (6 bases). Looked up from germline, CDR1 is LGHDT and CDR2 is YNNKEL (reference sequence). Trimming took off 2 bases at V and 4 bases at J, with 12 bases between the two ends. The length of the CDR3 is 15 residues. In DNA, the CDR3 is TGTGCCAGCAGCCAAAACAGGGTTGGAGGAAACACCATATATTTT. Translation: CASSQNRVGGNTIYF.

This rearrangement joins TRBV5-1 to TRBJ2-3; 9 nucleotides agree with TRBD1. The CDR3 contains 15 residues. J lost 5 bases, V lost 4 bases, and 8 bases had no gene match. CDR1 SGHRS and CDR2 YFSETQ come from the germline V gene. The CDR3 nucleotides read TGCGCCAGCAGCCAGAGCGAGACAGGGGGAGATACGCAGTATTTT. Translation gives CASSQSETGGDTQYF.

The chain employs TRBV7-9 and TRBJ1-5; a weak D match, TRBD1 (5 bases). Germline V gene lookup returns CDR1 SEHNR and CDR2 FQNEAQ (reference sequence). The CDR3 covers 14 residues. Trimming cost V 0 bases and J 7 bases, with 10 bases left between them. The CDR3 region is CASSLAGEEQPQHF. The CDR3 DNA sequence: TGTGCCAGCAGCTTAGCAGGGGAGGAGCAGCCCCAGCATTTT.

The chain uses TRBV28 and TRBJ2-3; TRBD1 aligns across 7 bases. V dropped 6 bases and J dropped 1; count of bases not matched to a gene: 7. The CDR3 is made up of 15 amino acids. The germline CDR1 and CDR2 sequences are MDHEN and SYDVKM. CDR3 protein: CASRRGPKRTDTQYF. In nucleotides, the CDR3 is TGTGCCAGCAGGAGGGGGCCCAAACGCACAGATACGCAGTATTTT.

The V gene is TRBV1, the J gene TRBJ2-7; the D call TRBD1 from the table was never checked on the DNA. TRBV1 represents a pseudogene. There are 16 residues in the CDR3. The CDR3 nucleotides read TGCACCAGCAGCCAAGAAAGTTGGGACAGTGGCTACGAGCAGTACTTC. It encodes CTSSQESWDSGYEQYF.

The chain uses TRBV6-5 and TRBJ2-1, with 10 bases lining up with TRBD2. V lost 0 bases, J lost 5 bases, and 4 bases stayed unmatched. This CDR3 spans 16 amino acids. CDR1 MNHEY and CDR2 SVGAGI come from the germline V gene. The CDR3 nucleotides are TGTGCCAGCAGTTACTCGAGGACTAGCGGACACAATGAGCAGTTCTTC. Translated: CASSYSRTSGHNEQFF.

V gene TRBV11-2 combines with J gene TRBJ1-4; weak D call: TRBD1 (5 bases). Germline V gene data show CDR1 as SGHAT and CDR2 as FQNNGV. The V end lost 5 bases, the J end lost 8 bases, and 21 bases lay between the germline ends. The CDR3 runs 16 residues. CDR3 protein: CASSRRGGVRDEKLFF. The CDR3, as DNA: TGTGCCAGCAGCCGAAGGGGCGGGGTAAGAGACGAAAAACTGTTTTTT.

J is TRBJ2-7 and V is TRBV1; the DNA was not used to check the table's D call, TRBD1. TRBV1 is a documented pseudogene. CDR3 length equals 22 residues. The CDR3 is CTSSQDNSPPGQGVLIVYEQYF. In nucleotides, the CDR3 is TGCACCAGCAGCCAAGATAATTCCCCGCCGGGACAGGGTGTACTAATTGTCTACGAGCAGTACTTC.

The CDR3 reads CASSVRSRGIGTDTQYF. The CDR3 DNA follows: TGTGCCAGCAGCGTTAGGTCTAGGGGAATAGGCACAGATACGCAGTATTTT. J is TRBJ2-3 and V is TRBV9; D perhaps matches TRBD1 (5 bases). The V gene's germline CDR1 is SGDLS and CDR2 YYNGEE. The V and J ends lost 2 bases and 1 base respectively, with 17 bases between them. This CDR3 has 17 residues.

Ten or more counts support this clone. The genes are TRBV7-8 and TRBJ2-1; the D is unclear. The CDR3 runs to 13 residues. Germline V CDR1 and CDR2: SGHVS, FQNEAQ. V was cut by 6 bases and J by 10 bases, with 16 bases left in between. In nucleotides, the CDR3 is TGTGCCAGCAGTTACACGAATTTCAGGGAGCAGTTCTTC. Translating gives CASSYTNFREQFF.

This clone has just a few counts. The chain links TRBV7-9 to TRBJ1-4, with no clear D. This CDR3 has 13 residues. Germline CDR1 is SEHNR and CDR2 is FQNEAQ (reference sequence). V lost 5 bases and J 8 bases, leaving 12 bases between the germline ends. CDR3 sequence: CASSRPRAEKLFF. The DNA of the CDR3 is TGTGCCAGCAGCCGACCGAGGGCAGAAAAACTGTTTTTT. Based on the CDR3 plus reference TRBV7-9 and TRBJ1-4, the full variable domain is DTGVSQNPRHKITKRGQNVTFRCDPISEHNRLYWYRQTLGQGPEFLTYFQNEAQLEKSRLLSDRFSAERPKGSFSTLEIQRTEQGDSAMYLCASSRPRAEKLFFGSGTQLSVL.

The chain uses TRBV18 and TRBJ1-1, with 9 bases identical to TRBD1. The CDR3 is 13 residues long. The J segment lost 5 bases and the V segment lost 2 bases, leaving 0 bases of the junction unmatched. Germline CDR1 and CDR2: KGHSH and LQKENI. The CDR3 is CASSPGTGTEAFF. CDR3 nucleotides: TGTGCCAGCTCACCAGGGACAGGGACTGAAGCTTTCTTT.

The chain employs TRBV19 and TRBJ1-4; D remains ambiguous. The V end was cut by 6 bases, the J end by 0 bases, with 11 bases between. Germline values: CDR1 LNHDA, CDR2 SQIVND (reference sequence). CDR3 length equals 15 residues. This CDR3 reads CASSPSGTTNEKLFF. CDR3 coding DNA: TGTGCCAGTAGCCCCTCGGGGACAACTAATGAAAAACTGTTTTTT.

The chain carries TRBV6-2 or TRBV6-3 and TRBJ2-2; the match to TRBD2 covers 9 bases. Germline-derived CDR1 and CDR2 are MNHEY and SVGEGT. V shed 0 bases, J shed 0 bases, and the junction held 5 bases outside the gene matches. There are 18 residues in the CDR3. CDR3 loop: CASSYSTSGPANTGELFF. The CDR3 DNA follows: TGTGCCAGCAGTTACTCTACTAGCGGGCCAGCGAACACCGGGGAGCTGTTTTTT.